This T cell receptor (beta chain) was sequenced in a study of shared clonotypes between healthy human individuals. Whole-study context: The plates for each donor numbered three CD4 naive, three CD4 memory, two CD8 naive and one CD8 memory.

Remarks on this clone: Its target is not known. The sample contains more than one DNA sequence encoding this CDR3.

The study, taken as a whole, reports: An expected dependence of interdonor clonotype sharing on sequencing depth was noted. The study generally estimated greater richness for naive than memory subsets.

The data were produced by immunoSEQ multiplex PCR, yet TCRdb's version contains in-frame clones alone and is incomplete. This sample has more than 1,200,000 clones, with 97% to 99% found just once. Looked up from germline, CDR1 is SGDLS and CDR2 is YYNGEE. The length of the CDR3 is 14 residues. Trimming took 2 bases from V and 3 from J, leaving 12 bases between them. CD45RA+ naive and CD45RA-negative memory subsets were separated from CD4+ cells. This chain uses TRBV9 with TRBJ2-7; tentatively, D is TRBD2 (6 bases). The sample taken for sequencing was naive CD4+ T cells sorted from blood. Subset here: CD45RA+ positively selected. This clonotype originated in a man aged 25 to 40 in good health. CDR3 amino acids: CASSVAGSDYEQYF. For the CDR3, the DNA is TGTGCCAGCAGCGTGGCCGGGAGCGACTACGAGCAGTACTTC.